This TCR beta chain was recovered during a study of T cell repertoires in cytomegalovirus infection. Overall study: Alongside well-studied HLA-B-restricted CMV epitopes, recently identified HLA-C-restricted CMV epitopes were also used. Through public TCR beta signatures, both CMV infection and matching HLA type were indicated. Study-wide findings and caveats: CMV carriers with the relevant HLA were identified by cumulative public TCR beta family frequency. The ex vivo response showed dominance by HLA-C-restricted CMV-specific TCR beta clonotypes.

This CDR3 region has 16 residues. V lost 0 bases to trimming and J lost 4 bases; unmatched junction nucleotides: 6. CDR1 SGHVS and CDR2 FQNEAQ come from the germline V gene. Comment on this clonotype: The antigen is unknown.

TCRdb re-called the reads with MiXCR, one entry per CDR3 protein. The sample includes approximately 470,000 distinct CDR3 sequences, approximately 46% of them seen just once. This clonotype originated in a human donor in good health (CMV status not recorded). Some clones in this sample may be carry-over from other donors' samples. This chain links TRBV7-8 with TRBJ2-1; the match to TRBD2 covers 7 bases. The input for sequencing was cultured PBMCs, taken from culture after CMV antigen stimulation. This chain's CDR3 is CASSLASLAVYNEQFF. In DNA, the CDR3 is TGTGCCAGCAGCTTAGCCTCTCTAGCGGTATACAATGAGCAGTTCTTC.